This entry describes one T cell receptor beta chain. Produced via immunoSEQ multiplex PCR; TCRdb's table is partial and in-frame only. Of around 200,000 clones listed, around 82% are singletons. The data are from a study of blood T cell repertoires in COVID-19. Study background: Samples representing acute and convalescent COVID-19 were sourced from the United States, Italy and Spain. The analysed material was cDNA or gDNA that came from T cells, B-cell-depleted T cells, or PBMCs.

The V and J ends lost 4 bases and 0 bases respectively, with 13 bases between them. This CDR3 has 15 residues. Per the germline V gene, CDR1 is SGHNT and CDR2 is YYREEE (reference sequence). Sequenced material: peripheral blood. This TCR came from a man aged 45-60 years with active or convalescent COVID-19. V usage is TRBV5-4 and J usage is TRBJ1-1, with D maybe TRBD1 (5 bases). CDR3 bases: TGTGCCAGCAGCCTAGCCGGGGGGGTGAACACTGAAGCTTTCTTT. It is translated as CASSLAGGVNTEAFF.